The entry that follows covers one T cell receptor beta chain sequence. In the authors' workflow: Reference gene primer amplification gave nucleated cell count estimates. Measured with immunoSEQ multiplex PCR; TCRdb has only the in-frame clones, and not every one. V and J calls and clone size are copied from that table; D and trimming were computed from the DNA. The data contain 200,000 to 300,000 clones, about 83% of them singletons. The record originates from a study of blood T cell repertoires in COVID-19. Study summary: COVID-19 samples, acute and convalescent, were from the United States, Italy and Spain. T cells, B-cell-depleted T cells, or PBMCs supplied cDNA or gDNA.

Germline CDR1 is LNHDA and CDR2 is SQIVND (reference sequence). This CDR3 region has 13 residues. V was shortened by 5 bases and J by 7 bases, with 14 bases between the two germline ends. The clonotype was recovered from a middle-aged man with acute or convalescent COVID-19. Sequences were obtained from peripheral blood. The V call is TRBV19, the J call TRBJ1-1, with no clear D. CDR3 nucleotide sequence: TGTGCCAGTAGTCTCCCCGGAGGACTTGAAGCTTTCTTT. This gives the protein CASSLPGGLEAFF.